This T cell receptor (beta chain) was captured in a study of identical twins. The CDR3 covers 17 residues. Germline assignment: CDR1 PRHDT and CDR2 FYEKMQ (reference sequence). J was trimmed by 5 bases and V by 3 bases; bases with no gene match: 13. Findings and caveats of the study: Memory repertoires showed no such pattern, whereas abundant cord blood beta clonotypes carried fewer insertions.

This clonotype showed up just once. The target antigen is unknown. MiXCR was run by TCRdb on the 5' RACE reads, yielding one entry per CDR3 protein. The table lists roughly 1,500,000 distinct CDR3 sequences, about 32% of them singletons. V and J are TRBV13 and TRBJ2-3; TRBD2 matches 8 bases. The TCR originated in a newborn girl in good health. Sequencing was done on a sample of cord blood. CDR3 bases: TGTGCCAGCAGCTTCCCCTTAGCGGGGATTAGGCAAGATACGCAGTATTTT. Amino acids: CASSFPLAGIRQDTQYF.